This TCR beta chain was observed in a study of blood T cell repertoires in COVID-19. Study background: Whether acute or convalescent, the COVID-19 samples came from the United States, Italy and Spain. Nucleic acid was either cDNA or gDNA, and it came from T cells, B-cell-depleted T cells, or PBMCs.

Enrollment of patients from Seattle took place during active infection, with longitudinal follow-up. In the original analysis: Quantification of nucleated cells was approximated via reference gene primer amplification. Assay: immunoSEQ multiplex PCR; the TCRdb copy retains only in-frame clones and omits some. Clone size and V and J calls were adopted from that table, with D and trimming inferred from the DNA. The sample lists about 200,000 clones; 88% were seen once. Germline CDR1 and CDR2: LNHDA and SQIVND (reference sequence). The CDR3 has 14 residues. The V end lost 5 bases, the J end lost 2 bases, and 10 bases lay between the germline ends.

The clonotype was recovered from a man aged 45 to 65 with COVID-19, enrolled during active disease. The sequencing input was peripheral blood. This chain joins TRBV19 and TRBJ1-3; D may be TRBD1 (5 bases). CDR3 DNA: TGTGCCAGTAGTTCTAAAGGGGCTGGAAACACCATATATTTT. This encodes CASSSKGAGNTIYF.